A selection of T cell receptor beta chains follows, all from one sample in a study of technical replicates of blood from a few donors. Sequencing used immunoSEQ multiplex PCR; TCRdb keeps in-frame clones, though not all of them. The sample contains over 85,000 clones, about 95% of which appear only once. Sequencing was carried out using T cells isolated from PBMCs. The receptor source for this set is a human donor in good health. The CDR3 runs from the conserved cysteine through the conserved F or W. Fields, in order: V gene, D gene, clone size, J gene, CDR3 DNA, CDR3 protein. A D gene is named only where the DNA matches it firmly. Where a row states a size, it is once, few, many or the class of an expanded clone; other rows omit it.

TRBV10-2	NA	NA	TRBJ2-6	TGCGCCACTTACTCTACAGCCTATACTTCCTCTGGGGCCAACGTCCTGACTTTC	CATYSTAYTSSGANVLTF
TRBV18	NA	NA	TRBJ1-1	TGTGCCAGCTCCCCAGATTACTCTGAAGCTTTCTTT	CASSPDYSEAFF
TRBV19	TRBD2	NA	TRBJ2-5	TGTGCCAGTAGTATCCTAGCGGGACATGGAGAGACCCAGTACTTC	CASSILAGHGETQYF
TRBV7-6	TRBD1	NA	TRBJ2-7	TGTGCCAGCAGCGCCGGGACAGCCACCTACGAGCAGTACTTC	CASSAGTATYEQYF
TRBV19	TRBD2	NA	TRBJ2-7	TGTGCCAGTAGTATATTAGCTAGCGGGTCCTACGAGCAGTACTTC	CASSILASGSYEQYF
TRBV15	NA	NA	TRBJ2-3	TGTGCCACCAGCAGGGGGCTAGTGCGGGACAGCACAGATACGCAGTATTTT	CATSRGLVRDSTDTQYF
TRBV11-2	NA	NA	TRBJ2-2	TGTGCCAGCAGTCGACAGAGAGCCGGGGAGCTGTTTTTT	CASSRQRAGELFF
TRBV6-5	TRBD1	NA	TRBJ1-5	TGTGCCAGCAGTACAGGGGGCCATGGTCAGCCCCAGCATTTT	CASSTGGHGQPQHF
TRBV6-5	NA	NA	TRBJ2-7	TGTGCCAGCAGCTTAGGACAGGCCGGGGGATACGAGCAGTACTTC	CASSLGQAGGYEQYF
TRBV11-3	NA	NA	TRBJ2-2	TGTGCCAGCAGTCGGACAACCGGGGAGCTGTTTTTT	CASSRTTGELFF
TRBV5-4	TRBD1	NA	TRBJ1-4	TGTGCCAGCAGCTCACCGGGACAGGGGAGAGTTGAAGAGGAAAAACTGTTTTTT	CASSSPGQGRVEEEKLFF
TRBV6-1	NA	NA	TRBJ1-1	TGTGCCAGCAGTGAAGCTTACGGGAACACTGAAGCTTTCTTT	CASSEAYGNTEAFF
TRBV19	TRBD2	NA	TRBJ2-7	TGTGCCAGTAGTGTTACTAGCGGGAGTTCCTACTACGAGCAGTACTTC	CASSVTSGSSYYEQYF
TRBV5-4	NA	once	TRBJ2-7	TGTGCCAGCAGCTTGGAGACTCAGCAGTACTTC	CASSLETQQYF
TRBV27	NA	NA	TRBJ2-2	TGTGCCAGCAGCACCGGGGTTCACACCGGGGAGCTGTTTTTT	CASSTGVHTGELFF
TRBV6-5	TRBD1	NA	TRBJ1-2	TGTGCCAGCAGTAAGGGACAGATTAACTATGGCTACACCTTC	CASSKGQINYGYTF
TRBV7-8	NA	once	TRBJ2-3	TGTGCCAGCAGCCACAGGGTCCTAGGGGCAGCAACCACAGATACGCAGTATTTT	CASSHRVLGAATTDTQYF
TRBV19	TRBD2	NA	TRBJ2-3	TGTGCCAGTAAAGCGGGAGCCACAGATACGCAGTATTTT	CASKAGATDTQYF
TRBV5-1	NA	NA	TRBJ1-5	TGCGCCAGCAGCTTAGATCCAGGCAATCAGCCCCAGCATTTT	CASSLDPGNQPQHF
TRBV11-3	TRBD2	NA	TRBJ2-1	TGTGCCAGCAGCTCCTCCGGGACTAGAAAACTTTTCGAGCAGTTCTTC	CASSSSGTRKLFEQFF
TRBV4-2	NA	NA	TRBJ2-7	TGTGCCAGCAGCCAAGCCACAGGTGCCTACGAGCAGTACTTC	CASSQATGAYEQYF
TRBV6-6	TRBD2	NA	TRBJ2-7	TGTGCCAGCAGTTGGACTAGCGTCCCCTACGAGCAGTACTTC	CASSWTSVPYEQYF
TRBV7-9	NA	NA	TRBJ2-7	TGTGCCAGCAGCTATGGGATAGGGGCCAACGAGCAGTACTTC	CASSYGIGANEQYF
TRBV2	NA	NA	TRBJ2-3	TGTGCCAGCACCCCCACGTTGCTAATAATGACAGATACGCAGTATTTT	CASTPTLLIMTDTQYF
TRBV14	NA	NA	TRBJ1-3	TGTGCCAGCAGCCCATCACAGGGAAACACCATATATTTT	CASSPSQGNTIYF
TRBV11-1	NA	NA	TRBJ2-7	TGTGCCAGCAGCTACCCCGTAGGAGGGATCGAGCAGTACTTC	CASSYPVGGIEQYF
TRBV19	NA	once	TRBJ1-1	TGTGCCAGTAGAGACACAGGTTACACTGAAGCTTTCTTT	CASRDTGYTEAFF
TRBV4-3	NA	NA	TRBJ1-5	TGCGCCAGCAGCCAAGATGAGTTTCAGCCCCAGCATTTT	CASSQDEFQPQHF
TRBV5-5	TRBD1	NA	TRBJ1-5	TGTGCCAGCATGACCACAGGGGGCTCTGGTCAGCCCCAGCATTTT	CASMTTGGSGQPQHF
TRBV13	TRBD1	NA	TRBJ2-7	TGTGCCAGCAGCTCCCTCGACAGGGAGAAGATAGCATACGAGCAGTACTTC	CASSSLDREKIAYEQYF
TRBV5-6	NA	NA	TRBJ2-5	TGTGCCAGCAGCTTGGTACTAGCTATTAAAGAGACCCAGTACTTC	CASSLVLAIKETQYF
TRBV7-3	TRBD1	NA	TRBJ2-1	TGTGCCAGCACCCCAGGGGGATTAACCTACAATGAGCAGTTCTTC	CASTPGGLTYNEQFF
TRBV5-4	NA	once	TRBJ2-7	TGTGCCAGCAGCTGGGGGACGGACGCGGGATACGAGCAGTACTTC	CASSWGTDAGYEQYF
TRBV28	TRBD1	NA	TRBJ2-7	TGTGCCAGCAGTTTCCCTATAGGGACAGGGATCTACGAGCAGTACTTC	CASSFPIGTGIYEQYF
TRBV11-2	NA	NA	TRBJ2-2	TGTGCCAGCAGCCTCTTCAGAGGGGGAACCGGGGAGCTGTTTTTT	CASSLFRGGTGELFF
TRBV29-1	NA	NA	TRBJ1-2	TGCAGCGTGATGTCCGCAGGGGCTACAAACTATGGCTACACCTTC	CSVMSAGATNYGYTF
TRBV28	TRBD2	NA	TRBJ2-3	TGTGCCAGCAGTTTATCTCTAGCGGCGAGCACAGATACGCAGTATTTT	CASSLSLAASTDTQYF
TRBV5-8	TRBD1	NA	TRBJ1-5	TGTGCCAGCAGCTTGGCCGGGACAGGGAGCCAGCCCCAGCATTTT	CASSLAGTGSQPQHF
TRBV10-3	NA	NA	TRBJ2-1	TGTGCCATCAGTACCCTAGCGAGTGAGCAGTTCTTC	CAISTLASEQFF
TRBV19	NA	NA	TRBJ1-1	TGTGCCAGTAGTATTAACAGAAAGACTGAAGCTTTCTTT	CASSINRKTEAFF
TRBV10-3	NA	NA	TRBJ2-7	TGTGCCATCAGTGAGGATACAGGGATATACGAGCAGTACTTC	CAISEDTGIYEQYF
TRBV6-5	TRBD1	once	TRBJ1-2	TGTGCCAGCAGCCGAGGACAGGGTACAAATGGCTACACCTTC	CASSRGQGTNGYTF
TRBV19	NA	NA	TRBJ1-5	TGTGCCAGTAGTATATCACAGGGCTATCAGCCCCAGCATTTT	CASSISQGYQPQHF
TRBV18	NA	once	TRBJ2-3	TGTGCCAGCTCACCCTCGACAGTATCTTACACAGATACGCAGTATTTT	CASSPSTVSYTDTQYF
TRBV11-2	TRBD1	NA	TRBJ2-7	TGTGCCAGCAGCTCCAGGGACAGCTCCTACGAGCAGTACTTC	CASSSRDSSYEQYF
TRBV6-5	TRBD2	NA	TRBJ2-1	TGTGCCAGCAGTCATAGTAGCGGGGGGCAGTTCTTC	CASSHSSGGQFF
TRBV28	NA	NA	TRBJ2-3	TGTGCCAGCAGGCCCCGGGATACCACAGATACGCAGTATTTT	CASRPRDTTDTQYF
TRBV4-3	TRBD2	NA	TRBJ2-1	TGCGCCAGCAGCCAAGTTGAACTAGCGGCTGCAGCTGTTACCTACAATGAGCAGTTCTTC	CASSQVELAAAAVTYNEQFF
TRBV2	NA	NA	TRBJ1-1	TGTGCCAGCAGTGAGATGGACTTACTTGCTGAAGCTTTCTTT	CASSEMDLLAEAFF
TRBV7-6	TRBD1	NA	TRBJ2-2	TGTGCCAGCAGCTTCGACAGGGGGACCGGGGAGCTGTTTTTT	CASSFDRGTGELFF
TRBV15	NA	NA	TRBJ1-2	TGTGCCACCACCTTACGGGGGGCGCAAGGCTACACCTTC	CATTLRGAQGYTF
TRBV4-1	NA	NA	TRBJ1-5	TGCGCCAGCAGCCAAGAACTCTTCCAGCCCCAGCATTTT	CASSQELFQPQHF
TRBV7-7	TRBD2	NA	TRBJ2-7	TGTGCTAGCAGCTTAGGAGCGGGGGAGGTCTACGAGCAGTACTTC	CASSLGAGEVYEQYF